The rows below give T cell receptor beta chains drawn from one sample of a study of blood T cell repertoires in COVID-19. Using immunoSEQ multiplex PCR, the repertoire was profiled, and TCRdb retains in-frame clones only, with some absent. The sample lists 74,000 or so clones; roughly 89% were seen once. The material sequenced was peripheral blood. The receptors come from a man aged 50-60 years with active COVID-19. CDR3s include the opening cysteine and the closing phenylalanine or tryptophan. Size tells how often a clone was seen (once, few, many) or the class of an expanded clone, and some rows leave it out.

CDR3: CAISESLRDSNQPQHF
size: .
V: TRBV10-3
J: TRBJ1-5

CDR3: CASSTSAAPYF
size: .
V: TRBV12-3/TRBV12-4
J: TRBJ2-7

CDR3: CASRPGTGPPRQHF
size: few
V: TRBV27
J: TRBJ1-5

CDR3: CASSPLSSNQPQHF
size: once
V: TRBV2
J: TRBJ1-5

CDR3: CASRTRGQVDYEQYF
size: .
V: TRBV7-2
J: TRBJ2-7

CDR3: CASSDWLRGAFF
size: .
V: TRBV6-1
J: TRBJ1-1

CDR3: CASSLAPGANEQYF
size: once
V: TRBV7-9
J: TRBJ2-7

CDR3: CASGYVGDRDNYGYTF
size: few
V: TRBV12-5
J: TRBJ1-2

CDR3: CASSLEARVGVNTEAFF
size: .
V: TRBV7-9
J: TRBJ1-1

CDR3: CASSPSSYEQYF
size: .
V: TRBV18
J: TRBJ2-7

CDR3: CASSMGLNNEQFF
size: .
V: TRBV19
J: TRBJ2-1

CDR3: CASSPRPSGNSNQPQHF
size: .
V: TRBV18
J: TRBJ1-5

CDR3: CASSQNRGFTGTDTQYF
size: .
V: TRBV23-1
J: TRBJ2-3

CDR3: CAISTKGTGSPLHF
size: .
V: TRBV10-3
J: TRBJ1-6

CDR3: CASRPHTGGGEADTQYF
size: .
V: TRBV2
J: TRBJ2-3

CDR3: CASSATSGGDQETQYF
size: .
V: TRBV6-4
J: TRBJ2-5

CDR3: CASSSYRTGVNTEAFF
size: once
V: TRBV5-5
J: TRBJ1-1

CDR3: CASSQGVNQPQHF
size: medium-sized
V: TRBV4-3
J: TRBJ1-5

CDR3: CASSLRRGRGEKLFF
size: .
V: TRBV11-2
J: TRBJ1-4

CDR3: CASSLTGFGNEQFF
size: .
V: TRBV6-2/TRBV6-3
J: TRBJ2-1

CDR3: CASSLVMGGQGVLNQPQHF
size: .
V: TRBV28
J: TRBJ1-5

CDR3: CSVRNSYDEAFF
size: few
V: TRBV29-1
J: TRBJ1-1

CDR3: CASSNTGGGYTF
size: .
V: TRBV6-2/TRBV6-3
J: TRBJ1-2

CDR3: CATSDPSGVGDTQYF
size: .
V: TRBV24-1
J: TRBJ2-3

CDR3: CSASGQVYEQYF
size: .
V: TRBV20-1
J: TRBJ2-7